This T cell receptor (beta chain) was sequenced during a study of blood T cell repertoires in COVID-19. Across the whole study: There were acute and convalescent COVID-19 samples, and they came from the United States, Italy and Spain. The analysed material was cDNA or gDNA that came from T cells, B-cell-depleted T cells, or PBMCs.

The germline V gene encodes CDR1 MGHRA and CDR2 YSYEKL. The junction had 5 bases not matched to a gene; V was cut back by 1 base and J by 5 bases. The CDR3 runs to 15 residues. Original processing notes: How many nucleated cells were present was estimated from reference gene primer amplification. The protocol was immunoSEQ multiplex PCR, while the TCRdb copy is restricted to in-frame clones and leaves out a portion. The V and J calls and clone size were taken over from that table, and D and trimming were inferred from the DNA. This sample has 150,000 to 200,000 clones; approximately 80% occur once, and the top ten carry 1.5% to 1.7%.

The sequence was collected from a human donor in a cohort sampled during active COVID-19. The sample consisted of peripheral blood. The V call is TRBV4-1, the J call TRBJ2-3; 8 bases map to TRBD1. This chain's CDR3 is CASSQVQGAKDTQYF. The CDR3 bases are TGCGCCAGCAGCCAAGTTCAGGGGGCAAAAGATACGCAGTATTTT.